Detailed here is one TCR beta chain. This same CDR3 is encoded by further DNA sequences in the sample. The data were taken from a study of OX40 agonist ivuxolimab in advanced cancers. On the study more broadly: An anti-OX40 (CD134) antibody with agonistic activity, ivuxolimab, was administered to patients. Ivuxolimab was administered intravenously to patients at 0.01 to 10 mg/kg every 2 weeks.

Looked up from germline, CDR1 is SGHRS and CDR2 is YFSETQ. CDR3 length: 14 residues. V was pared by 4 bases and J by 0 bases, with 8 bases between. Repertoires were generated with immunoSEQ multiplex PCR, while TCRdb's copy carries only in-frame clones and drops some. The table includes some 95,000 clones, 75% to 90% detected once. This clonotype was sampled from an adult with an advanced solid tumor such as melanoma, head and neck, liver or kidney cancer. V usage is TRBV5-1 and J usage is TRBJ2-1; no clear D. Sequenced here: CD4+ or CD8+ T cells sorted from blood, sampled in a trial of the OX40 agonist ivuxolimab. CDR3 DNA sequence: TGCGCCAGCAGCCCTTACAGCTCCTACAATGAGCAGTTCTTC. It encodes CASSPYSSYNEQFF.